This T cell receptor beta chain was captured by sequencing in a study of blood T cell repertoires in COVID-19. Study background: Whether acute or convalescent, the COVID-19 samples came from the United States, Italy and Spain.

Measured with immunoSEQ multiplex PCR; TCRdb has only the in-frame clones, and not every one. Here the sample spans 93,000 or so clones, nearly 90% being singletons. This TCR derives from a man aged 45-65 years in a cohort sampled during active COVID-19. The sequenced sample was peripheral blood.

This CDR3 is CSVLGRTESGANVLTF. The CDR3 DNA reads as TGCAGCGTCCTTGGGAGGACGGAGTCTGGGGCCAACGTCCTGACTTTC. The J gene is TRBJ2-6, the V gene TRBV29-1; possible D gene TRBD2, 6 bases. CDR3 size: 16 residues. V was cut by 6 bases and J by 1 base, with 16 bases left in between. CDR1 is SQVTM and CDR2 is ANQGSEA in the germline V gene.